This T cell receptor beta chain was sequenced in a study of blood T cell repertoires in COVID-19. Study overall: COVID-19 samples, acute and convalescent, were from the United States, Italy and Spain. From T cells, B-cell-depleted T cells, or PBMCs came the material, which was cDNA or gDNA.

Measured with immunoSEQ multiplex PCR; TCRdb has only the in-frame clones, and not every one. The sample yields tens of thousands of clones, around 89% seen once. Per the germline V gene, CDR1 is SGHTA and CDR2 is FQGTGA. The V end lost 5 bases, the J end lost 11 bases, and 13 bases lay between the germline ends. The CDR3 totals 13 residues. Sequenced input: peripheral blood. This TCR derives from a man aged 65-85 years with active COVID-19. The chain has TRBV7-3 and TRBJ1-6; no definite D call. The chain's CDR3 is CASSPRESAPLHF. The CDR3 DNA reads TGTGCCAGCAGCCCCCGGGAAAGTGCACCCCTCCACTTT.